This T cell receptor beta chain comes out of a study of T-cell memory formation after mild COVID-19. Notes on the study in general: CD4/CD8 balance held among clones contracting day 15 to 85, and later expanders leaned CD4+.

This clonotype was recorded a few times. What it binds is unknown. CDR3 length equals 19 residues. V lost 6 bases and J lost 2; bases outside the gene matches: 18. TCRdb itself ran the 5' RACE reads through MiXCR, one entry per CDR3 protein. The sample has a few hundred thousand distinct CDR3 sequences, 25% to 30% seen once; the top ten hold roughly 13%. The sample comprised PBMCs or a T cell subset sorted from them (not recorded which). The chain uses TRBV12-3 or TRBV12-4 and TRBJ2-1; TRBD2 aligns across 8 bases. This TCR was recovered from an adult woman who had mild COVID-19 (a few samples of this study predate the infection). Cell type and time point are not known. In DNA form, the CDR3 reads TGTGCCAGCAGCTTACGGGGGGTTCTGAGAGCGGGGGCCTACAATGAGCAGTTCTTC. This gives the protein CASSLRGVLRAGAYNEQFF.